Sequencing of this T cell receptor (beta chain) was carried out in a study of shared clonotypes between healthy human individuals. TCRdb's table, derived via immunoSEQ multiplex PCR, lists solely in-frame clones and lacks some. The profile covers some 490,000 clones, with about 72% appearing a single time and about 12% taken by the ten largest. V trimming: 7 bases; J trimming: 8 bases; junction bases outside the gene matches: 8. The CDR3 is made up of 13 amino acids. Looked up from germline, CDR1 is SQVTM and CDR2 is ANQGSEA. This rearrangement joins TRBV29-1 to TRBJ2-1; 10 bases agree with TRBD2. The sequenced material came from PBMCs. The receptor comes from a woman aged 40 to 49 in good health. Some clones in this sample may be carry-over from other donors' samples. The CDR3 loop is CSAGLATFDEQFF. CDR3 DNA: TGCAGCGCGGGACTAGCGACTTTCGATGAGCAGTTCTTC.